This T cell receptor (beta chain) was identified in a study of CD8 T cells in ankylosing spondylitis. Libraries of TCR beta came from quantitative 5'-RACE with molecular barcodes. TCRdb re-called the 5' RACE reads with MiXCR, one entry per CDR3 protein. The sample includes 300,000 to 350,000 distinct CDR3 sequences, less than 25% of them seen just once. This CDR3 has 15 residues. Germline V gene data show CDR1 as SQVTM and CDR2 as ANQGSEA. The J segment lost 7 bases and the V segment lost 6 bases, leaving 13 bases of the junction unmatched. Findings of the study overall: From matched ankylosing spondylitis synovial fluid, disease-linked clones were reportedly recovered at significantly enriched levels. For ankylosing spondylitis blood, a TCR beta motif of about eight highly homologous variants appeared characteristic. Reactive arthritis synovial fluid and blood previously showed some of these motif variants.

This clonotype has at least ten counts. The antigen is undetermined. This rearrangement joins TRBV29-1 to TRBJ2-1; 9 bases align to TRBD1. The sample taken for sequencing was blood, either unsorted or a sorted T cell fraction (not recorded which). This TCR came from a female donor with ankylosing spondylitis or in good health (not recorded which). CDR3 sequence: CSVRGGTGTGNEQFF. For the CDR3, the DNA is TGCAGCGTAAGAGGGGGAACCGGGACAGGGAATGAGCAGTTCTTC.